The 27 T cell receptor beta chains below all came from one sample that was sequenced in a study of T-cell memory formation after mild COVID-19. Each CDR3 protein is one row after TCRdb ran MiXCR on the 5' RACE reads. The sample lists some 320,000 distinct CDR3 sequences, 13% to 15% occurring once. Sequencing used PBMCs or a T cell subset sorted from them (not recorded which). Receptors were obtained from a young man who had mild COVID-19 (a few samples of this study predate the infection). Cell type and time point are not known.

The chain couples TRBV7-2 to TRBJ1-3; tentatively, D is TRBD1 (5 bases). The CDR3 runs 16 residues. Germline values: CDR1 SGHTA, CDR2 FQGNSA. Trimming took off 5 bases at V and 0 bases at J, with 14 bases between the two ends. The CDR3: CASSVWDGASGNTIYF. Here the CDR3 DNA reads TGTGCCAGCAGCGTATGGGACGGAGCCTCTGGAAACACCATATATTTT.

This clonotype was detected ten times or more. DNA of the CDR3: TGCGCCAGCAGCCAAACGCCAGGGGATGGGGAGCAGTACGTC. It encodes CASSQTPGDGEQYV. V is TRBV4-1 and J is TRBJ2-7; D might be TRBD1 (6 bases). CDR3 length: 14 residues. V lost 2 bases and J lost 7, with 15 bases in between. Germline CDR1 reads MGHRA; CDR2 reads YSYEKL.

The chain links TRBV10-3 to TRBJ1-5; D is ambiguous. Germline CDR1 ENHRY, CDR2 SYGVKD. CDR3 size: 14 residues. Trimming cost V 3 bases and J 0 bases, with 6 bases left between them. The CDR3 protein is CAISDFVSNQPQHF. CDR3 coding DNA: TGTGCCATCAGTGATTTCGTTAGCAATCAGCCCCAGCATTTT.

This clonotype was seen a few times. The CDR3: CASSLGGLAGGGPDTQYF. In DNA form, the CDR3 reads TGCGCCAGCAGCTTGGGAGGACTAGCGGGGGGCGGCCCAGATACGCAGTATTTT. The chain uses TRBV5-1 and TRBJ2-3; 14 positions match TRBD2. The CDR3 covers 18 residues. V dropped 0 bases and J dropped 4; count of bases not matched to a gene: 7. Per the germline V gene, CDR1 is SGHRS and CDR2 is YFSETQ.

The chain links TRBV7-2 to TRBJ2-7, with a weak D call TRBD2 (5 bases). The V end was cut by 1 base, the J end by 6 bases, with 19 bases between. Germline V gene data show CDR1 as SGHTA and CDR2 as FQGNSA. CDR3 length: 16 amino acids. CDR3 in amino acids: CASSLGPLPTGGEQYF. The CDR3 coding sequence is TGTGCCAGCAGCTTAGGCCCCCTTCCTACCGGAGGCGAGCAGTACTTC.

This clonotype was detected only a few times. The chain is built from TRBV4-3 and TRBJ1-1; D unclear. With 4 bases removed from V and 0 bases from J, the gap between germline ends came to 12 bases. The CDR3 extends over 15 amino acids. Looked up from germline, CDR1 is LGHNA and CDR2 is YSLEER. Here the CDR3 DNA reads TGCGCCAGCAGCCCTCGTACCCCATTGAACACTGAAGCTTTCTTT. Its translation is CASSPRTPLNTEAFF.

This clonotype was counted only a few times. The chain links TRBV5-4 to TRBJ2-1; TRBD2 is a possible D gene (5 bases). The germline CDR1 and CDR2 sequences are SGHNT and YYREEE (reference sequence). The V and J ends lost 4 bases and 0 bases respectively, with 8 bases between them. The CDR3 runs to 14 residues. DNA for the CDR3: TGTGCCAGCAGCAGAGACTACTCCTACAATGAGCAGTTCTTC. This gives the protein CASSRDYSYNEQFF. The full variable domain, its missing parts supplied by reference TRBV5-4 and TRBJ2-1, is ETGVTQSPTHLIKTRGQQVTLRCSSQSGHNTVSWYQQALGQGPQFIFQYYREEENGRGNFPPRFSGLQFPNYSSELNVNALELDDSALYLCASSRDYSYNEQFFGPGTRLTVL.

The rearrangement links TRBV5-1 to TRBJ2-1; 9 bases fit TRBD2. J gave up 7 bases and V 4 bases, and 9 bases lay outside the gene matches. The germline gives CDR1 SGHRS, CDR2 YFSETQ. The CDR3 is made up of 15 amino acids. Written as DNA, the CDR3 is TGCGCCAGCAGCGACCGTGCGGGGGGGTATAATGAGCAGTTCTTC. As protein: CASSDRAGGYNEQFF.

The genes are TRBV6-2 or TRBV6-3 and TRBJ2-7; TRBD1 matches 8 bases. Germline lookup yields CDR1 MNHEY and CDR2 SVGEGT. This CDR3 is built from 16 residues. Trimming took 6 bases from V and 3 from J; bases not matched to a gene: 13. The CDR3 sequence is CASRPSGTGVYYEQYF. The CDR3 DNA reads TGTGCCAGCAGGCCATCCGGGACAGGAGTTTACTACGAGCAGTACTTC.

This clonotype was seen a handful of times. The chain combines TRBV28 with TRBJ1-1; 7 bases line up with TRBD1. This CDR3 is built from 11 residues. The germline CDR1 and CDR2 sequences are MDHEN and SYDVKM. V shed 6 bases and J 11 bases; nucleotides not matched to a gene: 6. CDR3 protein: CASRKEGAAFF. In nucleotides, the CDR3 is TGTGCCAGCAGGAAGGAGGGGGCCGCTTTCTTT.

This clonotype was picked up a small number of times. This rearrangement joins TRBV12-3 or TRBV12-4 to TRBJ2-7, with TRBD1 identical over 12 bases. This CDR3 has 17 residues. The V and J ends lost 5 bases and 4 bases, in that order; junction bases with no gene match: 12. The CDR3 reads CASSPWARDRGLYEQYV. The CDR3, as DNA: TGTGCCAGCAGTCCCTGGGCCCGGGACAGGGGGCTGTACGAGCAGTACGTC.

This clonotype was counted between two and nine times. V is TRBV29-1 and J is TRBJ2-1; maybe TRBD2 (5 bases). The CDR3 extends over 12 amino acids. Germline V lookup: CDR1 SQVTM, CDR2 ANQGSEA. Trimming removed 6 bases from V and 7 bases from J, with 13 bases in between. CDR3 amino acids: CSVPGLPNEQFF. The CDR3 bases are TGCAGCGTGCCTGGACTGCCAAATGAGCAGTTCTTC.

This clonotype was picked up a small number of times. The rearrangement joins TRBV4-3 to TRBJ2-7; D not resolved. This CDR3 contains 14 residues. The germline V gene has CDR1 LGHNA and CDR2 YSLEER. The V gene lost 0 bases and the J gene lost 1 base, with 7 bases spanning the gap. DNA for the CDR3: TGCGCCAGCAGCCAAGATCCGGATTCCTACGAGCAGTACTTC. Protein: CASSQDPDSYEQYF.

The gene calls are TRBV6-5 and TRBJ2-5; 8 positions match TRBD1. The junction had 16 bases not matched to a gene; V was cut back by 2 bases and J by 5 bases. This CDR3 spans 18 amino acids. Germline assignment: CDR1 MNHEY and CDR2 SVGAGI. CDR3 amino acids: CASSYGQGAPTGQETQYF. The CDR3 bases are TGTGCCAGCAGTTACGGTCAGGGGGCCCCGACCGGGCAGGAGACCCAGTACTTC.

This clonotype was observed a handful of times. J is TRBJ1-1 and V is TRBV4-1; D unclear. V shed 2 bases and J shed 0 bases, with 13 bases lying between them. Germline values: CDR1 MGHRA, CDR2 YSYEKL. This CDR3 is built from 16 residues. The CDR3 DNA follows: TGCGCCAGCAGCCAACGGACGGGAGGAATGAACACTGAAGCTTTCTTT. This encodes CASSQRTGGMNTEAFF.

The genes are TRBV4-1 and TRBJ1-1, with no clear D. V lost 3 bases and J lost 6, with 17 bases in between. The CDR3 length is 15 residues. CDR1 is MGHRA, CDR2 YSYEKL, per germline. The CDR3 region is CASSQAPERGAEAFF. Here the CDR3 DNA reads TGCGCCAGCAGCCAGGCTCCGGAGCGCGGCGCTGAAGCTTTCTTT.

This clonotype was counted ten times or more. The chain employs TRBV7-2 and TRBJ2-6; D is ambiguous. The CDR3 is made up of 17 amino acids. Per the germline V gene, CDR1 is SGHTA and CDR2 is FQGNSA. The ends were cut back, 0 bases at V and 1 base at J, with 10 bases in the middle. The CDR3 is CASSLAYLRSGANVLTF. The CDR3 coding sequence is TGTGCCAGCAGCTTAGCGTATTTGAGGTCTGGGGCCAACGTCCTGACTTTC.

J is TRBJ2-7 and V is TRBV4-1; D remains ambiguous. The CDR3 is made up of 13 amino acids. V was shortened by 1 base and J by 7 bases, with 11 bases between the two germline ends. Germline assignment: CDR1 MGHRA and CDR2 YSYEKL. CDR3 residues: CASSQAVLSEQYF. CDR3 in DNA: TGCGCCAGCAGCCAAGCCGTTTTGTCGGAGCAGTACTTC.

The chain carries TRBV7-8 and TRBJ2-2; no firm D call. V dropped 0 bases and J dropped 9 bases, with 11 bases sitting between them. Germline assignment: CDR1 SGHVS and CDR2 FQNEAQ. CDR3 length: 14 residues. CDR3 DNA sequence: TGTGCCAGCAGCTTAGCGTTTATCTTCCGGGAGCTGTTTTTT. It codes for CASSLAFIFRELFF.

This clonotype appeared a few times. This chain joins TRBV20-1 and TRBJ1-5; tentative D call: TRBD1 (6 bases). The length of the CDR3 is 14 residues. V was pared by 3 bases and J by 7 bases, with 16 bases between. Germline-derived CDR1 and CDR2 are DFQATT and SNEGSKA (reference sequence). The CDR3, as DNA: TGCAGTGCTAGTAGTGCAGGGGCGGGCCAGCCCCAGCATTTT. It yields the protein CSASSAGAGQPQHF.

This clonotype was seen many times. The chain recombines TRBV7-2 with TRBJ2-3; no definite D call. The CDR3 totals 15 residues. CDR1 is SGHTA, CDR2 FQGNSA, per germline. V was cut by 0 bases and J by 0 bases, with 7 bases left in between. CDR3 coding DNA: TGTGCCAGCAGCTTAGCAGCCCCTAGCACAGATACGCAGTATTTT. Its protein is CASSLAAPSTDTQYF.

V usage is TRBV5-6 and J usage is TRBJ1-5, with a weak D call TRBD1 (6 bases). The CDR3 sequence is 16 residues long. V lost 1 base to trimming and J lost 3 bases, with 14 bases between them. Germline assignment: CDR1 SGHDT and CDR2 YYEEEE. DNA of the CDR3: TGTGCCAGCAGCTTGCAAGGAGGGGGGCCCAATCAGCCCCAGCATTTT. Translating gives CASSLQGGGPNQPQHF.

This clonotype was picked up many times. V is TRBV5-1 and J is TRBJ2-1, with D perhaps given as TRBD1 or TRBD2 (5 bases each). Per germline, CDR1 SGHRS and CDR2 YFSETQ. The V end was cut by 0 bases, the J end by 1 base, with 8 bases between. CDR3 length equals 15 residues. CDR3: CASSLVGGSYNEQFF. The CDR3 nucleotides are TGCGCCAGCAGCTTGGTTGGGGGATCCTACAATGAGCAGTTCTTC.

This sequence joins TRBV5-1 and TRBJ2-3, with 7 bases matching TRBD2. Trimming cost V 1 base and J 3 bases; bases outside gene matches: 5. There are 15 residues in the CDR3. Per germline, CDR1 SGHRS and CDR2 YFSETQ. CDR3 sequence: CASSLQSGVTDTQYF. As DNA, the CDR3 is TGCGCCAGCAGCTTGCAGAGCGGGGTAACAGATACGCAGTATTTT.

The gene calls are TRBV29-1 and TRBJ2-6; the D call may be TRBD1 or TRBD2 (5 bases each). Deletions cut 6 bases from V and 0 bases from J, with 12 bases between. Germline values: CDR1 SQVTM, CDR2 ANQGSEA. The CDR3 loop spans 15 amino acids. CDR3: CSVRDGFSGANVLTF. The CDR3 DNA reads TGCAGCGTGAGGGACGGTTTCTCTGGGGCCAACGTCCTGACTTTC.

The chain is built from TRBV11-2 and TRBJ1-2, with 8 bases fitting TRBD1. This CDR3 is built from 13 residues. Looked up from germline, CDR1 is SGHAT and CDR2 is FQNNGV. The V and J ends lost 4 bases and 10 bases, in that order; junction bases with no gene match: 8. The CDR3 DNA sequence: TGTGCCAGCAGCTCCTCGGACAGGGCGGTCTACACCTTC. Its protein is CASSSSDRAVYTF.

The V and J genes are TRBV20-1 and TRBJ1-1; D may be TRBD1 (6 bases). Trimming removed 1 base at V and 4 bases at J, with 13 bases between. The CDR3 totals 14 residues. The germline V gene has CDR1 DFQATT and CDR2 SNEGSKA (reference sequence). The CDR3 coding sequence is TGCAGTGCTAGAGTGGGGGCTAGGGGCACTGAAGCTTTCTTT. Protein product: CSARVGARGTEAFF.